Detailed here is one T cell receptor (beta chain). Other DNA sequences in the same sample also yield this CDR3. These data belong to a study of T cells in tumors after PD-1 blockade. Turning to the study itself: Prior checkpoint blockade, systemic immunosuppressant use, or anti-cancer therapy within 4 weeks excluded patients. Some patients also took daily vismodegib 150 mg during anti-PD-1 treatment.

There are 11 residues in the CDR3. Germline CDR1 reads MNHEY; CDR2 reads SMNVEV (reference sequence). V was trimmed by 6 bases and J by 1 base, leaving 3 bases between them. This table comes from immunoSEQ multiplex PCR, and its TCRdb copy is limited to in-frame clones, with some not included. Here the sample spans about 25,000 clones, over 80% being singletons. This sequence joins TRBV27 and TRBJ1-1, with D hard to call. The receptor's source is a human donor with basal cell carcinoma. Sequences were derived from PBMCs, sampled after anti-PD-1 treatment. In DNA form, the CDR3 reads TGTGCCAGCAGGCAGAACACTGAAGCTTTCTTT. Protein product: CASRQNTEAFF.